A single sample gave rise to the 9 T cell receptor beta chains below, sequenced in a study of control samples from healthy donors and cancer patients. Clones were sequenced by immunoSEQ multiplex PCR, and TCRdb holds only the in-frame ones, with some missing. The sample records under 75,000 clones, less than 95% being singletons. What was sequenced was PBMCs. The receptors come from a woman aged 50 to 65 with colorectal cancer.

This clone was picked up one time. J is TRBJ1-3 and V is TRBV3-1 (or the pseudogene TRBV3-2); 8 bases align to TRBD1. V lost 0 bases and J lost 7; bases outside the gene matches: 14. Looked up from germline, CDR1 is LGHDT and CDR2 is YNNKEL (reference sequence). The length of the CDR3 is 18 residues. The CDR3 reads CASSQDPRAGGADNTIYF. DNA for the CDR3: TGTGCCAGCAGCCAAGACCCTCGGGCAGGGGGCGCGGACAACACCATATATTTT.

This chain's CDR3 is CASSLGGTAVDTEAFF. Here the CDR3 DNA reads TGTGCCAGCAGCTTAGGGGGGACAGCGGTGGACACTGAAGCTTTCTTT. This sequence joins TRBV7-6 and TRBJ1-1, with 7 bases aligning to TRBD1. Looked up from germline, CDR1 is SGHVS and CDR2 is FNYEAQ. The V and J ends lost 1 base and 3 bases, in that order; junction bases with no gene match: 8. The CDR3 totals 16 residues. Supplemented by reference TRBV7-6 and TRBJ1-1, the full variable domain reads GAGVSQSPRYKVTKRGQDVALRCDPISGHVSLYWYRQALGQGPEFLTYFNYEAQQDKSGLPNDRFSAERPEGSISTLTIQRTEQRDSAMYRCASSLGGTAVDTEAFFGQGTRLTVV.

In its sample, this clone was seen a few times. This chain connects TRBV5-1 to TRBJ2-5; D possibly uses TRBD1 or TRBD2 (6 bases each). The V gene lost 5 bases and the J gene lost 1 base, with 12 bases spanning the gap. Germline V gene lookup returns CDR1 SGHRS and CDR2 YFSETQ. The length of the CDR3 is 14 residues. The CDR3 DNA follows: TGCGCCAGCAGTGTAGGGGGAGGCCAAGAGACCCAGTACTTC. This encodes CASSVGGGQETQYF.

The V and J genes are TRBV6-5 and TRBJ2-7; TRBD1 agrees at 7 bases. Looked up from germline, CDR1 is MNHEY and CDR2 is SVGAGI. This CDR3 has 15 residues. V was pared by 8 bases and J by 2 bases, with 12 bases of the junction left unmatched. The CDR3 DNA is TGTGCCAGCGCCGGTGGGGGACAGCCCCCCTACGAGCAGTACTTC. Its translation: CASAGGGQPPYEQYF.

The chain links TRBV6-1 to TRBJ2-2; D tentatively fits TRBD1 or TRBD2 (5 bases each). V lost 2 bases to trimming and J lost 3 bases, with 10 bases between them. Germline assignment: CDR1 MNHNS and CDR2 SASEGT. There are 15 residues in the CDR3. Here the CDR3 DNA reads TGTGCCAGCAGTGAATTCGGGACGGACACCGGGGAGCTGTTTTTT. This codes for CASSEFGTDTGELFF.

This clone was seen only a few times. In nucleotides, the CDR3 is TGTGCCAGCAGTCAACAGGGGAGCAATCAGCCCCAGCATTTT. This gives the protein CASSQQGSNQPQHF. The chain has TRBV2 and TRBJ1-5; 7 bases are a match to TRBD1. CDR3 length: 14 residues. After removal of 5 bases from V and 1 base from J, the junction contained 2 bases not matched to a gene. Germline V lookup: CDR1 SNHLY, CDR2 FYNNEI.

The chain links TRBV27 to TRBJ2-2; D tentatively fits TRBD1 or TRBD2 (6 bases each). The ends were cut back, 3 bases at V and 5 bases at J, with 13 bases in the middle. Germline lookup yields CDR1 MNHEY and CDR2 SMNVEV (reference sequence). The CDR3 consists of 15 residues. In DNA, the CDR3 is TGTGCCAGCAGTTTCGGGGGCACGGGGACCGGGGAGCTGTTTTTT. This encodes CASSFGGTGTGELFF.

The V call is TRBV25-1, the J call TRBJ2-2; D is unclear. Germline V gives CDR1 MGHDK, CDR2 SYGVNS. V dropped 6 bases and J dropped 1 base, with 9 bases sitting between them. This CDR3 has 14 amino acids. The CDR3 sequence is CASSPRGNTGELFF. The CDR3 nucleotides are TGTGCCAGCAGCCCCAGAGGGAACACCGGGGAGCTGTTTTTT.

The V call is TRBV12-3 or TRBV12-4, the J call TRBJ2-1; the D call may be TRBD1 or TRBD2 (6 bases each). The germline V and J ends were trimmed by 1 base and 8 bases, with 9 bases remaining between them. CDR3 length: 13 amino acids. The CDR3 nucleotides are TGTGCCAGCAGTTTAGACAGGGAGGATGAGCAGTTCTTC. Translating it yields CASSLDREDEQFF.